Below, 19 T cell receptor beta chains from the same sample are listed, as sequenced in a study of cytomegalovirus exposure and HLA in healthy donors. The PCR was carried out with 60 Vbeta primers and 13 Jbeta primers. Generated by immunoSEQ multiplex PCR, the TCRdb table keeps only in-frame clones and is missing some. The sample shows about 200,000 clones, 82% of them seen only once. Source material: PBMCs. These receptor sequences come from a woman aged 50 to 60 in good health and CMV-seropositive.

This clone was observed a few times. J is TRBJ2-3 and V is TRBV15; D remains unclear. V lost 1 base and J lost 2, with 7 bases in between. This CDR3 is built from 14 residues. Germline CDR1 is LNHNV and CDR2 is YYDKDF (reference sequence). CDR3 region: CATSRAGVTDTQYF. The CDR3, as DNA: TGTGCCACCAGCAGAGCAGGCGTCACAGATACGCAGTATTTT.

The rearrangement links TRBV10-3 to TRBJ2-7; the match to TRBD2 covers 7 bases. Germline V gene lookup returns CDR1 ENHRY and CDR2 SYGVKD. The J segment lost 3 bases and the V segment lost 8 bases, leaving 7 bases of the junction unmatched. This CDR3 region has 13 residues. CDR3 amino acids: CAIAASGLYEQYF. The CDR3 nucleotides are TGTGCCATCGCGGCTAGCGGACTCTACGAGCAGTACTTC.

CDR3 in DNA: TGTGCCAGTACCCCGGGGGATGGAACCCTCACAGATACGCAGTATTTT. It codes for CASTPGDGTLTDTQYF. The J gene is TRBJ2-3, the V gene TRBV19; perhaps TRBD2 as D (6 bases). This CDR3 region has 16 residues. Trimming shortened V by 7 bases and J by 2 bases, and 19 bases separated the two germline ends. CDR1 and CDR2 (germline): LNHDA, SQIVND (reference sequence).

This clone occurred once. The chain joins TRBV13 to TRBJ2-1; TRBD2 matches 16 bases. The CDR3 runs 16 residues. CDR1 and CDR2 from the germline V gene are PRHDT and FYEKMQ (reference sequence). V lost 5 bases to trimming and J lost 8 bases; unmatched junction nucleotides: 6. CDR3 nucleotide sequence: TGTGCCAGCAGCCGAACCGGGACTAGCGGGAGGGATGAGCAGTTCTTC. Translating gives CASSRTGTSGRDEQFF.

The chain joins TRBV20-1 to TRBJ2-1; no reliable D call. The CDR3 is 11 residues long. CDR1 and CDR2 from the germline V gene are DFQATT and SNEGSKA (reference sequence). Trimming cost V 0 bases and J 10 bases, with 7 bases left between them. The CDR3 region has the DNA TGCAGTGCTAGAGATCAACTAGAGCAGTTCTTC. Amino acids: CSARDQLEQFF.

The V gene is TRBV2, the J gene TRBJ1-1; TRBD1 might be the D (6 bases). The CDR3 has 15 amino acids. Germline assignment: CDR1 SNHLY and CDR2 FYNNEI. Trimming pared 6 bases from V and 5 bases from J, leaving 19 bases between. The CDR3 DNA follows: TGTGCCAGCAGACTCCGGGACAATCCGAATACTGAAGCTTTCTTT. It codes for CASRLRDNPNTEAFF.

The chain carries TRBV7-9 and TRBJ1-1, with D unclear. V was shortened by 3 bases and J by 1 base, with 6 bases between the two germline ends. Germline V CDR1 and CDR2: SEHNR, FQNEAQ (reference sequence). The CDR3 runs 13 residues. The CDR3 is CASSFPGNTEAFF. As DNA, the CDR3 is TGTGCCAGCAGCTTCCCGGGGAACACTGAAGCTTTCTTT.

The chain recombines TRBV12-5 with TRBJ1-5; the D is unclear. The germline gives CDR1 LGHNT, CDR2 FRNRAP. V was shortened by 0 bases and J by 0 bases, with 6 bases between the two germline ends. CDR3 length equals 15 residues. This chain's CDR3 is CASGLVPYSNQPQHF. The DNA of the CDR3 is TGTGCTAGTGGTTTGGTACCCTATAGCAATCAGCCCCAGCATTTT.

This clone was counted only a few times. V and J are TRBV28 and TRBJ1-1; tentatively, D is TRBD1 (6 bases). Trimming removed 4 bases from V and 3 bases from J, with 12 bases in between. Germline V gives CDR1 MDHEN, CDR2 SYDVKM. CDR3 size: 14 residues. The chain's CDR3 is CASSSSGADTEAFF. The CDR3 nucleotides read TGTGCCAGCAGTTCCTCAGGGGCGGACACTGAAGCTTTCTTT.

This clone showed up just a few times. V gene TRBV27 combines with J gene TRBJ2-7; D may be TRBD2 (6 bases). V was trimmed by 3 bases and J by 3 bases, leaving 12 bases between them. Germline CDR1 and CDR2: MNHEY and SMNVEV (reference sequence). The CDR3 has 14 residues. The CDR3 loop is CASSLAGTHYEQYF. DNA of the CDR3: TGTGCCAGCAGTTTGGCAGGGACTCACTACGAGCAGTACTTC.

V is TRBV6-1 and J is TRBJ2-1; D is undetermined. Looked up from germline, CDR1 is MNHNS and CDR2 is SASEGT. V was cut by 6 bases and J by 0 bases, with 9 bases left in between. The CDR3 runs 14 residues. CDR3 protein: CASRNTFSYNEQFF. The CDR3 coding sequence is TGTGCCAGCAGGAATACTTTCTCCTACAATGAGCAGTTCTTC.

The chain recombines TRBV6-5 with TRBJ2-3; no firm D call. The CDR3 spans 14 residues. V shed 3 bases and J shed 4 bases, with 11 bases lying between them. Germline assignment: CDR1 MNHEY and CDR2 SVGAGI. CDR3: CASSYSETSDTQYF. The CDR3 DNA is TGTGCCAGCAGTTATTCGGAGACCTCAGATACGCAGTATTTT.

V and J are TRBV4-3 and TRBJ2-7; TRBD2 matches 10 bases. After removal of 2 bases from V and 4 bases from J, the junction contained 5 bases not matched to a gene. Germline V gives CDR1 LGHNA, CDR2 YSLEER. CDR3 length: 15 amino acids. The CDR3 loop is CASSQTTSGPYEQYF. CDR3 sequence (DNA): TGCGCCAGCAGCCAAACGACTAGCGGGCCTTACGAGCAGTACTTC.

V usage is TRBV6-5 and J usage is TRBJ1-5; the D gene is possibly TRBD1 (5 bases). Trimming took 5 bases from V and 6 from J, leaving 11 bases between them. Germline CDR1 MNHEY, CDR2 SVGAGI. This CDR3 is built from 13 residues. In nucleotides, the CDR3 is TGTGCCAGCAGTGACAGTTCTGGTCAGCCCCAGCATTTT. Encoded protein: CASSDSSGQPQHF.

V gene TRBV4-2 combines with J gene TRBJ2-3; 7 bases align to TRBD2. J gave up 7 bases and V 4 bases, and 11 bases lay outside the gene matches. The CDR3 is 15 residues long. Germline V gene sequence: CDR1 LGHNA, CDR2 YNFKEQ. The CDR3 DNA is TGTGCCAGCAGCCGAGAAGCGGGAAGGGAAAATACGCAGTATTTT. Its protein is CASSREAGRENTQYF.

The rearrangement uses TRBV27 and TRBJ2-7, with 8 bases matching TRBD2. CDR3 length equals 15 residues. Germline CDR1 reads MNHEY; CDR2 reads SMNVEV (reference sequence). Trimming removed 3 bases from V and 1 base from J; junction bases left unmatched: 5. The CDR3 DNA is TGTGCCAGCAGTTTTCGAACTAGCGGTTCCTACGAGCAGTACTTC. It codes for CASSFRTSGSYEQYF.

The chain combines TRBV19 with TRBJ1-5; D is uncertain. Per germline, CDR1 LNHDA and CDR2 SQIVND (reference sequence). The CDR3 is 11 residues long. Trimming took off 4 bases at V and 15 bases at J, with 13 bases between the two ends. The CDR3 DNA follows: TGTGCCAGTAGTACAGGTTTGGGCTCGCATTTT. It translates to CASSTGLGSHF.

This clone was recorded once. V usage is TRBV2 and J usage is TRBJ2-5, with D tentatively TRBD2 (5 bases). The ends were cut back, 6 bases at V and 9 bases at J, with 17 bases in the middle. The V gene's germline CDR1 is SNHLY and CDR2 FYNNEI. The CDR3 runs to 13 residues. CDR3 sequence reads: CASRSSGISAQYF. In nucleotides, the CDR3 is TGTGCCAGCAGGAGCTCCGGGATATCGGCCCAGTACTTC.

CDR3 residues: CASSLPRQGLGEKLFF. CDR3 bases: TGTGCCAGCAGTTTACCCCGACAGGGGTTGGGTGAAAAACTGTTTTTT. The rearrangement joins TRBV28 to TRBJ1-4, with 8 bases matching TRBD1. Trimming took 2 bases from V and 7 from J; bases not matched to a gene: 9. Per germline, CDR1 MDHEN and CDR2 SYDVKM. The CDR3 spans 16 residues. Drawing the rest from reference TRBV28 and TRBJ1-4, the complete variable domain is DVKVTQSSRYLVKRTGEKVFLECVQDMDHENMFWYRQDPGLGLRLIYFSYDVKMKEKGDIPEGYSVSREKKERFSLILESASTNQTSMYLCASSLPRQGLGEKLFFGSGTQLSVL.